This is a list of T cell receptor beta chains from one sample in a study of T cell responses to AZD1222 COVID-19 vaccine. TCRdb's copy holds only in-frame clones and misses some; the assay was immunoSEQ multiplex PCR. The data contain 87,000 or so clones, around 90% of them singletons. Sequencing used peripheral blood, obtained on day 0 of AZD1222 vaccination. The origin of the receptors is an adult in good health. CDR3s include the opening cysteine and the closing phenylalanine or tryptophan. The order of the fields is CDR3 protein, CDR3 DNA, D gene, clone size, V gene, J gene, CDR3 length. D genes are given only for firm matches. The size field is filled for only some rows; it gives once, few, many or a size class.

cdr3_aa: CASSVPGTGVGEQYF
cdr3_nt: TGTGCCAGCAGCGTCCCCGGGACAGGGGTTGGCGAGCAGTACTTC
d_call: TRBD1
clone_size: .
v_call: TRBV7-9
j_call: TRBJ2-7
cdr3_length: 15

cdr3_aa: CASSLGTASNYGYTF
cdr3_nt: TGTGCCAGCAGCCTTGGGACAGCCAGTAACTATGGCTACACCTTC
d_call: TRBD1
clone_size: .
v_call: TRBV3-1/TRBV3-2
j_call: TRBJ1-2
cdr3_length: 15

cdr3_aa: CASSRGAINEKLFF
cdr3_nt: TGTGCCAGCAGCCGCGGGGCTATTAATGAAAAACTGTTTTTT
d_call: .
clone_size: .
v_call: TRBV14
j_call: TRBJ1-4
cdr3_length: 14

cdr3_aa: CASSPGDRGLHGYTF
cdr3_nt: TGCGCCAGCAGCCCCGGGGACAGGGGATTGCATGGCTACACCTTC
d_call: TRBD1
clone_size: few
v_call: TRBV5-1
j_call: TRBJ1-2
cdr3_length: 15

cdr3_aa: CASSLGRAWGNTIYF
cdr3_nt: TGTGCCAGCAGCTTAGGCAGGGCGTGGGGAAACACCATATATTTT
d_call: .
clone_size: .
v_call: TRBV13
j_call: TRBJ1-3
cdr3_length: 15

cdr3_aa: CATHTADTQYF
cdr3_nt: TGTGCCACCCATACAGCAGATACGCAGTATTTT
d_call: .
clone_size: .
v_call: TRBV27
j_call: TRBJ2-3
cdr3_length: 11

cdr3_aa: CASSIDSSEVQPQHF
cdr3_nt: TGTGCCAGTAGTATAGATTCTTCGGAGGTCCAGCCCCAGCATTTT
d_call: .
clone_size: .
v_call: TRBV19
j_call: TRBJ1-5
cdr3_length: 15

cdr3_aa: CASSLLDHRTEAFF
cdr3_nt: TGTGCCAGCAGCTTACTCGACCACAGGACTGAAGCTTTCTTT
d_call: .
clone_size: .
v_call: TRBV13
j_call: TRBJ1-1
cdr3_length: 14

cdr3_aa: CASSQDERGVLDTQYF
cdr3_nt: TGCGCCAGCAGCCAAGACGAGCGGGGGGTTTTAGATACGCAGTATTTT
d_call: TRBD2
clone_size: .
v_call: TRBV4-3
j_call: TRBJ2-3
cdr3_length: 16

cdr3_aa: CASSQVPGAGGLTDTQYF
cdr3_nt: TGTGCCAGCAGCCAAGTTCCCGGGGCGGGGGGGCTAACAGATACGCAGTATTTT
d_call: TRBD2
clone_size: once
v_call: TRBV4-2
j_call: TRBJ2-3
cdr3_length: 18

cdr3_aa: CATEGSFNEQFF
cdr3_nt: TGTGCCACGGAGGGGAGCTTCAATGAGCAGTTCTTC
d_call: .
clone_size: .
v_call: TRBV6-5
j_call: TRBJ2-1
cdr3_length: 12

cdr3_aa: CASSGPQGALSEKLFF
cdr3_nt: TGTGCCAGTAGTGGACCGCAGGGGGCTCTTAGTGAAAAACTGTTTTTT
d_call: TRBD1
clone_size: .
v_call: TRBV19
j_call: TRBJ1-4
cdr3_length: 16

cdr3_aa: CASNQWTGEDGYTF
cdr3_nt: TGTGCCAGCAACCAATGGACGGGGGAGGATGGCTACACCTTC
d_call: .
clone_size: .
v_call: TRBV6-6
j_call: TRBJ1-2
cdr3_length: 14

cdr3_aa: CASSRDLPRQAFF
cdr3_nt: TGTGCCAGTAGTCGGGACCTCCCTCGGCAAGCTTTCTTT
d_call: .
clone_size: once
v_call: TRBV19
j_call: TRBJ1-1
cdr3_length: 13

cdr3_aa: CASSFSLPPYEQYF
cdr3_nt: TGTGCCAGCAGCTTTAGTCTGCCCCCCTACGAGCAGTACTTC
d_call: .
clone_size: .
v_call: TRBV3-1/TRBV3-2
j_call: TRBJ2-7
cdr3_length: 14

cdr3_aa: CASSRSTGELFF
cdr3_nt: TGTGCCAGCAGTCGGTCCACCGGGGAGCTGTTTTTT
d_call: .
clone_size: few
v_call: TRBV11-3
j_call: TRBJ2-2
cdr3_length: 12

cdr3_aa: CSAIERGALTDTQYF
cdr3_nt: TGCAGTGCTATTGAGAGGGGGGCCTTGACAGATACGCAGTATTTT
d_call: .
clone_size: few
v_call: TRBV20-1
j_call: TRBJ2-3
cdr3_length: 15